This is a list of T cell receptor beta chains from one sample in a study of cytomegalovirus exposure and HLA in healthy donors. Sequencing used immunoSEQ multiplex PCR; TCRdb keeps in-frame clones, though not all of them. The sample yields about 200,000 clones, 82% seen once. Sequencing was performed on PBMCs. Receptor source: a man aged 40-50 years in good health and CMV-seropositive. CDR3s include the opening cysteine and the closing phenylalanine or tryptophan. A D gene is named only where the DNA matches it firmly. A row's size may be missing; if present it is once, few, many or a size class.

size | D | J | V | DNA | CDR3
. | . | TRBJ2-1 | TRBV5-1 | TGCGCCAGCAGCCGCGGCAATGAGCAGTTCTTC | CASSRGNEQFF
few | TRBD1 | TRBJ1-5 | TRBV7-8 | TGTGCCAGCACCATCGGGACAGACCGGAATCAGCCCCAGCATTTT | CASTIGTDRNQPQHF
. | . | TRBJ1-1 | TRBV9 | TGTGCCAGCAGCTCACAGGGACCCACTGAAGCTTTCTTT | CASSSQGPTEAFF
. | . | TRBJ2-7 | TRBV5-1 | TGCGCCAGCAGCTTTCGTCGCGAGCAGTACTTC | CASSFRREQYF
. | TRBD1 | TRBJ1-1 | TRBV29-1 | TGCAGCGGTTGGGGCAGGGGGCATACTGAAGCTTTCTTT | CSGWGRGHTEAFF
once | TRBD2 | TRBJ2-1 | TRBV10-1 | TGCGCCAGCAACTCCGGGACTAGCGGGAAAGGGGAGCAGTTCTTC | CASNSGTSGKGEQFF
. | . | TRBJ1-2 | TRBV19 | TGTGCCAGTAGTATGCAAACAGGGAATCCCTATGGCTACACCTTC | CASSMQTGNPYGYTF
. | TRBD1 | TRBJ1-1 | TRBV18 | TGTGCCAGCTCACCCTTGACAGGGGCCGAAGCTTTCTTT | CASSPLTGAEAFF
. | TRBD1 | TRBJ1-1 | TRBV25-1 | TGTGCCAGCAGTGAATTACGCCAGGGGGCTGGCGCTTTCTTT | CASSELRQGAGAFF
. | TRBD1 | TRBJ2-1 | TRBV7-9 | TGTGCCAGCATCGACGAAGCAGGGGGTCTTGAGCAGTTCTTC | CASIDEAGGLEQFF
. | . | TRBJ1-1 | TRBV6-5 | TGTGCCAGCAGTTACTCCCCGGCCGCCGGGGCTTTCTTT | CASSYSPAAGAFF
. | TRBD2 | TRBJ2-3 | TRBV19 | TGTGCCAGTAGTACCCAGCGGGGGGCAGATACGCAGTATTTT | CASSTQRGADTQYF
. | . | TRBJ2-1 | TRBV11-2 | TGTGCCAGCAGCTTTTGGGCTGGTGAGCAGTTCTTC | CASSFWAGEQFF
. | . | TRBJ2-1 | TRBV6-5 | TGTGCCAGCAGTTCTAACTGGTATGAGCAGTTCTTC | CASSSNWYEQFF
. | . | TRBJ1-4 | TRBV11-2 | TGTGCCAGCAGCCACACTTACAGGGCAACTAATGAAAAACTGTTTTTT | CASSHTYRATNEKLFF
many | . | TRBJ1-2 | TRBV5-6 | TGTGCCAGCAGCCCGACACCAAACTATGGCTACACCTTC | CASSPTPNYGYTF
few | . | TRBJ1-4 | TRBV5-4 | TGTGCCAGCAGCCCGGGGACGGGAGATAAACTGTTTTTT | CASSPGTGDKLFF
. | . | TRBJ2-3 | TRBV9 | TGTGCCAGCAGCGACGACAGAGCTAGCACAGATACGCAGTATTTT | CASSDDRASTDTQYF
. | TRBD2 | TRBJ2-2 | TRBV6-1 | TGTGCCAGCAGTGACGGTGTACTAGCGGGATCTGGGGAGCTGTTTTTT | CASSDGVLAGSGELFF
. | . | TRBJ1-1 | TRBV19 | TGTGCCAGTAGTCCCGCCGCCGGTAACACTGAAGCTTTCTTT | CASSPAAGNTEAFF
. | . | TRBJ1-1 | TRBV19 | TGTGCCAGTCGGCGGACGGGAACTGAAGCTTTCTTT | CASRRTGTEAFF
once | TRBD2 | TRBJ2-7 | TRBV5-1 | TGCGCCAGCCGAAATGTTCATACAACGGGACTAGCGGACTACGAGCAGTACTTC | CASRNVHTTGLADYEQYF
. | TRBD2 | TRBJ2-7 | TRBV5-1 | TGCGCCAGCAGCTCGGGACTAGCGGGAGACAAGCAGTACTTC | CASSSGLAGDKQYF
. | . | TRBJ2-1 | TRBV5-1 | TGCGCCAGCAGCTTCGACCCGGGAGTGTCCTACAATGAGCAGTTCTTC | CASSFDPGVSYNEQFF
. | TRBD2 | TRBJ2-3 | TRBV7-9 | TGTGCCAGCAGGCCAGGGTGGACTAGCGGGAGGGCCGAAGATACGCAGTATTTT | CASRPGWTSGRAEDTQYF
. | . | TRBJ2-2 | TRBV19 | TGTGCCAGTAGGATCAGACCGGGCACCGGGGAGCTGTTTTTT | CASRIRPGTGELFF
. | . | TRBJ1-1 | TRBV5-1 | TGCGTCAGCAGCTTGAGCGGCAGCTTTATTGAAGCTTTCTTT | CVSSLSGSFIEAFF
. | TRBD2 | TRBJ2-7 | TRBV5-1 | TGCGCCAGCAGCTTGTCAACGGGAGGAGTGTACGAGCAGTACTTC | CASSLSTGGVYEQYF
. | TRBD2 | TRBJ2-1 | TRBV9 | TGTGCCAGCAGCGTCAGCGGGAGGCAAGTCAATGAGCAGTTCTTC | CASSVSGRQVNEQFF
. | . | TRBJ2-3 | TRBV29-1 | TGCAGCGTTGTCGACACCTCTAGCACAGATACGCAGTATTTT | CSVVDTSSTDTQYF
. | . | TRBJ1-1 | TRBV7-8 | TGTGCCAGCAGCTTACAGGTGAACACTGAAGCTTTCTTT | CASSLQVNTEAFF
. | . | TRBJ1-1 | TRBV2 | TGTGCCAGCACCGTAGGACAGATGAACACTGAAGCTTTCTTT | CASTVGQMNTEAFF
. | TRBD1 | TRBJ1-2 | TRBV29-1 | TGCAGCGGGGGGACAGGGACTTCTGTCGGCTACACCTTC | CSGGTGTSVGYTF
. | . | TRBJ2-3 | TRBV5-1 | TGCGCCAGCAGCTTGGCCGGCACAGATACGCAGTATTTT | CASSLAGTDTQYF
. | TRBD1 | TRBJ2-2 | TRBV6-5 | TGTGCCAGCAGTGTCGGGACAGCCGGGGAGCTGTTTTTT | CASSVGTAGELFF
once | . | TRBJ1-2 | TRBV6-1 | TGTGCCAGCAGTGCGGACAGCAGATCCTATGGCTACACCTTC | CASSADSRSYGYTF
once | . | TRBJ1-1 | TRBV13 | TGTGCCAGCAGCTCCACAGACTACATGAACACTGAAGCTTTCTTT | CASSSTDYMNTEAFF
. | . | TRBJ2-7 | TRBV2 | TGTGCCAGCAGTGAAGGAGTAACTTACGAGCAGTACTTC | CASSEGVTYEQYF
. | . | TRBJ2-5 | TRBV29-1 | TGCAGCTTATATTTGAGGGAAGAGACCCAGTACTTC | CSLYLREETQYF
. | . | TRBJ1-1 | TRBV6-5 | TGTGCCAGCAGTTACTCTCAGGGGCGCGTCATTGATGAAGCTTTCTTT | CASSYSQGRVIDEAFF
. | . | TRBJ1-5 | TRBV27 | TGTGCCAGCAGTTCACACCCTGACAGGTTTAGCAATCAGCCCCAGCATTTT | CASSSHPDRFSNQPQHF
. | . | TRBJ2-5 | TRBV2 | TGTGCCAGCATAATCAGAACAGGTCCCAGGACCCAGTACTTC | CASIIRTGPRTQYF
few | . | TRBJ1-1 | TRBV7-9 | TGTGCCAGCAGCTTAACAGGGAACACTGAAGCTTTCTTT | CASSLTGNTEAFF
. | . | TRBJ1-5 | TRBV7-9 | TGTGCCAGCAGCTTGGGGACAAATCAGCCCCAGCATTTT | CASSLGTNQPQHF
once | TRBD2 | TRBJ2-1 | TRBV9 | TGTGCCAGCAGCGTAGGGTCTAGCGGGAGTTATGAGCAGTTCTTC | CASSVGSSGSYEQFF
. | TRBD2 | TRBJ2-1 | TRBV9 | TGTGCCAGCAGCGTCCGGGACTATTCCTACAATGAGCAGTTCTTC | CASSVRDYSYNEQFF
. | . | TRBJ2-3 | TRBV6-5 | TGTGCCAGCACCCAGGATTGGGGCACAGATACGCAGTATTTT | CASTQDWGTDTQYF
. | TRBD1 | TRBJ1-2 | TRBV7-8 | TGTGCCAGCAGCCCGGGACAGGGGAACTATGGCTACACCTTC | CASSPGQGNYGYTF
. | . | TRBJ2-3 | TRBV5-6 | TGTGCCAGCAGCTTGCGGCGGCGGCCAAGCACAGATACGCAGTATTTT | CASSLRRRPSTDTQYF
. | . | TRBJ1-4 | TRBV10-3 | TGTGCCATCAGTGAGGGACAGTCTAATGAAAAACTGTTTTTT | CAISEGQSNEKLFF
. | . | TRBJ1-2 | TRBV18 | TGTGCCAGCTCACACTCACAGGAGGGAAGCTATGGCTACACCTTC | CASSHSQEGSYGYTF
. | TRBD2 | TRBJ2-7 | TRBV4-1 | TGCGCCAGCAGCCAAGATGAGATGACTAGCGTTCGCGAGCAGTACTTC | CASSQDEMTSVREQYF
. | TRBD2 | TRBJ2-2 | TRBV5-4 | TGTGCCAGCAGCTTGAGGGGGCTAGCGGGGTACACCGGGGAGCTGTTTTTT | CASSLRGLAGYTGELFF
. | . | TRBJ2-5 | TRBV7-3 | TGTGCCAGCAGCTCGACAGGCAAAAAGGGGCAAGAGACCCAGTACTTC | CASSSTGKKGQETQYF
. | . | TRBJ1-5 | TRBV5-6 | TGTGCCAGCAGCTTCAGGGGCCGCAATCAGCCCCAGCATTTT | CASSFRGRNQPQHF